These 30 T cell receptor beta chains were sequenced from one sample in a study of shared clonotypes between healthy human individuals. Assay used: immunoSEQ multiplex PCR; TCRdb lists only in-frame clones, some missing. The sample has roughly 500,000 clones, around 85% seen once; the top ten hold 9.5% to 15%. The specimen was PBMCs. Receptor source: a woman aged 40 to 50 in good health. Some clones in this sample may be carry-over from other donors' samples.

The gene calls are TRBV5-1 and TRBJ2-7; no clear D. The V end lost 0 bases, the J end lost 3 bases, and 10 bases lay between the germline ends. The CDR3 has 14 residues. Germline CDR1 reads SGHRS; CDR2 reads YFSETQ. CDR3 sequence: CASSLAGADYEQYF. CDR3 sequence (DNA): TGCGCCAGCAGCTTGGCGGGCGCTGACTACGAGCAGTACTTC.

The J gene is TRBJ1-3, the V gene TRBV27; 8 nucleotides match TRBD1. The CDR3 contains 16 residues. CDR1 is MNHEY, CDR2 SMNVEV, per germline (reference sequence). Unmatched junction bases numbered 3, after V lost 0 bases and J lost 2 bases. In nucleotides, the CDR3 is TGTGCCAGCAGTTTATCAGGACAGGGAGCTGGAAACACCATATATTTT. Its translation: CASSLSGQGAGNTIYF.

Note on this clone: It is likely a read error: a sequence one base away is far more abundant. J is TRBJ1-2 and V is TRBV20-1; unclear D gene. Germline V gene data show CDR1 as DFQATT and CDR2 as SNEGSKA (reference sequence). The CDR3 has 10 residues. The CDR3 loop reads CSAADYGYIF. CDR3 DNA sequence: TGCAGTGCAGCAGATTATGGCTACATCTTC.

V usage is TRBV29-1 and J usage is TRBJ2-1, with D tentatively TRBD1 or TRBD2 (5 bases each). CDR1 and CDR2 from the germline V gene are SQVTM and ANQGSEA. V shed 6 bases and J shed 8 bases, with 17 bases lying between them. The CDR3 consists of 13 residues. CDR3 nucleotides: TGCAGCGTAGACCGGGGCGCGCGGGATGAGCAGTTCTTC. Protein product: CSVDRGARDEQFF.

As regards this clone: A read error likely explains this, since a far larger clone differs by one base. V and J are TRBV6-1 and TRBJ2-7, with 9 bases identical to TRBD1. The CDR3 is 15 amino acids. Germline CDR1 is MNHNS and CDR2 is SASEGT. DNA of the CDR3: TGTACCAGCAGTTTTGAGGGACAGGGATCCTACGAGCAGTACTTC. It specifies CTSSFEGQGSYEQYF.

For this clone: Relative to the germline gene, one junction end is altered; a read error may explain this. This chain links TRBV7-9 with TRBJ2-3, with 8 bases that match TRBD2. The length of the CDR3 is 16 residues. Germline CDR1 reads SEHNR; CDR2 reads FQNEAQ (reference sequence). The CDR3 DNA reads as TGCGCCAGCAGCCAAGATAGGGGACTAGGCGCAGATACGCAGTATTTT. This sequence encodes CASSQDRGLGADTQYF.

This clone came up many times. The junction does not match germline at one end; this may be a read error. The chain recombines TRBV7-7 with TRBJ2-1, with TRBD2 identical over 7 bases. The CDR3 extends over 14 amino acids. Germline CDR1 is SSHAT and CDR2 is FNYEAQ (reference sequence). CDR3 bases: TGTGCTAGCAGCCGTTCTAGCGGTTACAATGAGCAGTTCTTC. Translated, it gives CASSRSSGYNEQFF. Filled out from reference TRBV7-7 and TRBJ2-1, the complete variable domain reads GAGVSQSPRYKVTKRGQDVTLRCDPISSHATLYWYQQALGQGPEFLTYFNYEAQPDKSGLPSDRFSAERPEGSISTLTIQRTEQRDSAMYRCASSRSSGYNEQFFGPGTRLTVL.

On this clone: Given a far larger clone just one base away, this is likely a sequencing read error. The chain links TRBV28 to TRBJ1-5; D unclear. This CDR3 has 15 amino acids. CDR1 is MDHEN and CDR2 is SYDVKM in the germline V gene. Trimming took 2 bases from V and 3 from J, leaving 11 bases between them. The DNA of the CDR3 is TGTGCCAGCAGTTTAGGCAGGCTTATCAATCAGCCCCAGCATTTT. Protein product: CASSLGRLINQPQHF.

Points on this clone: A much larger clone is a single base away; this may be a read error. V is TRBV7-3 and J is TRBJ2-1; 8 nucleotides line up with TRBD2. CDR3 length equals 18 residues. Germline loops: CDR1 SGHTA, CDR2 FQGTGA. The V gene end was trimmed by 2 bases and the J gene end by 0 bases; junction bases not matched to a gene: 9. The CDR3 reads CASSLGGGRTLSYNEQFF. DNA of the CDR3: TGTGCCAGCAGCTTAGGGGGCGGGAGGACCCTCTCCTACAATGAGCAGTTCTTC. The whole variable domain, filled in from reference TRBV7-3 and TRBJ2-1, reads GAGVSQTPSNKVTEKGKYVELRCDPISGHTALYWYRQSLGQGPEFLIYFQGTGAADDSGLPNDRFFAVRPEGSVSTLKIQRTERGDSAVYLCASSLGGGRTLSYNEQFFGPGTRLTVL.

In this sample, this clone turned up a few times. CDR3 in DNA: TGCGCCAGCAGCCAAGATGGTCCTAGCGGGAGTTCAGATACGCAGTATTTT. Translating gives CASSQDGPSGSSDTQYF. The genes are TRBV4-3 and TRBJ2-3, with 10 bases fitting TRBD2. The CDR3 spans 17 residues. V lost 0 bases to trimming and J lost 4 bases; unmatched junction nucleotides: 7. Germline CDR1 LGHNA, CDR2 YSLEER.

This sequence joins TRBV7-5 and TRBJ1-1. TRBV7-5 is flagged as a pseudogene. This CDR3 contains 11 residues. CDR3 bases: TGTGTCAGAAGCCGGGGCGTTGGAGCGGTCTTT. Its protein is CVRSRGVGAVF.

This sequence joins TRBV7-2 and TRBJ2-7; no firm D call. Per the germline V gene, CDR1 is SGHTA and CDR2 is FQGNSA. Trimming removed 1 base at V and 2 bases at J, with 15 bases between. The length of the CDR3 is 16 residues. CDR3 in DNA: TGTGCCAGCAGCTTAGGCCCCCTGCGCGGACCCTACGAGCAGTACTTC. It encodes CASSLGPLRGPYEQYF. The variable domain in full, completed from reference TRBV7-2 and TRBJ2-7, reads GAGVSQSPSNKVTEKGKDVELRCDPISGHTALYWYRQSLGQGLEFLIYFQGNSAPDKSGLPSDRFSAERTGGSVSTLTIQRTQQEDSAVYLCASSLGPLRGPYEQYFGPGTRLTVT.

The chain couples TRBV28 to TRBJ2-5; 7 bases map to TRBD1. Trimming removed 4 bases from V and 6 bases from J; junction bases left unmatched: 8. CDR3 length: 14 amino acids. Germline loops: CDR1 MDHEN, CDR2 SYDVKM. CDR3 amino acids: CASSSPTGLKTQYF. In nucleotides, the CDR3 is TGTGCCAGCAGTTCTCCGACAGGGTTGAAGACCCAGTACTTC.

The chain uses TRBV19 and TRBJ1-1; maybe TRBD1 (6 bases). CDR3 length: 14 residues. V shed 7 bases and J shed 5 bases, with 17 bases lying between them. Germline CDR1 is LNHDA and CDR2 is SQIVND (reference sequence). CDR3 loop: CASIQAPGVTEAFF. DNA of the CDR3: TGTGCCAGTATCCAGGCGCCAGGGGTTACTGAAGCTTTCTTT.

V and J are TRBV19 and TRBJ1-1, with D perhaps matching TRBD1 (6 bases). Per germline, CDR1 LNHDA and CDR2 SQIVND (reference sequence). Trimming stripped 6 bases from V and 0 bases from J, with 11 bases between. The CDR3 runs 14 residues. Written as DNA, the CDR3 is TGTGCCAGTAGCCAGGGGCCTCTGAACACTGAAGCTTTCTTT. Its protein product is CASSQGPLNTEAFF.

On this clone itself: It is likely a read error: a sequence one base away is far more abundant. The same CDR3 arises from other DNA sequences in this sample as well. The CDR3 region is CASRKRGGGTSGIYEQFF. In DNA, the CDR3 is TGCGCCAGCAGAAAACGGGGTGGCGGGACTAGCGGGATCTATGAGCAGTTCTTC. This chain connects TRBV11-1 to TRBJ2-1; the match to TRBD2 covers 13 bases. Germline CDR1 and CDR2: SGHAT and FQDESV (reference sequence). The CDR3 has 18 residues.

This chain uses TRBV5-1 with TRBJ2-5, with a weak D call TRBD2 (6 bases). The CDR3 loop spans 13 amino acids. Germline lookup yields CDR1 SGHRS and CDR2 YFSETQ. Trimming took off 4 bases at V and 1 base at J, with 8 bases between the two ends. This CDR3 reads CASSPGSQETQYF. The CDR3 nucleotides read TGCGCCAGCAGCCCCGGGAGCCAAGAGACCCAGTACTTC.

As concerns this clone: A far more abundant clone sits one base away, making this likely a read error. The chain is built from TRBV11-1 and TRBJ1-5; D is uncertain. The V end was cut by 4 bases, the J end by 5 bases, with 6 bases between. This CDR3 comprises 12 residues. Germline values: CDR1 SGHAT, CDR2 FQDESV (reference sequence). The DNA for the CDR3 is TGTGCCAGCAGCTGGACTGATCAGCCCCAGCATTTT. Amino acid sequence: CASSWTDQPQHF.

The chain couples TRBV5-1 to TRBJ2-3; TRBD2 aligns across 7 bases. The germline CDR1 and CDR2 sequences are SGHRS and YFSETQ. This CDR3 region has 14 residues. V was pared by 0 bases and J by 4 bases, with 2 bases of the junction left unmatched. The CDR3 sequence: CASSLARGADTQYF. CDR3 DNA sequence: TGCGCCAGCAGCTTGGCCCGGGGGGCAGATACGCAGTATTTT.

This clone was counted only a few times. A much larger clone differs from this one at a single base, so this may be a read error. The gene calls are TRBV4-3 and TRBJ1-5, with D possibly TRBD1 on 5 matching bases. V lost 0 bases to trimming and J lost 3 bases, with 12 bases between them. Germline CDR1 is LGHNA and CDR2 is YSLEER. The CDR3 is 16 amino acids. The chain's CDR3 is CASSQEPGRHNQPQHF. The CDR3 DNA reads TGCGCCAGCAGCCAAGAACCGGGACGGCACAATCAGCCCCAGCATTTT.

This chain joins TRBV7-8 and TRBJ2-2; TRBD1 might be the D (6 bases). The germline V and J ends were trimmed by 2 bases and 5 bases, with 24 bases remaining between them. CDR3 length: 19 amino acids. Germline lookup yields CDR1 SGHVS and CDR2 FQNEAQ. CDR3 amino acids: CASSLTSRGTPRGTGELFF. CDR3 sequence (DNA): TGTGCCAGCAGCTTAACGTCCAGGGGAACACCGCGTGGGACCGGGGAGCTGTTTTTT.

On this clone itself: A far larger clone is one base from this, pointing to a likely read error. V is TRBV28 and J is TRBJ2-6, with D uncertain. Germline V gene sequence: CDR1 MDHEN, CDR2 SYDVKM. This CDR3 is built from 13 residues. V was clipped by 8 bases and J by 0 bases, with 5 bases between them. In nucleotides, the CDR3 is TGTGCCAGCGACACCTCTGGGGCCAACGTCCTGACTTTC. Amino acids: CASDTSGANVLTF.

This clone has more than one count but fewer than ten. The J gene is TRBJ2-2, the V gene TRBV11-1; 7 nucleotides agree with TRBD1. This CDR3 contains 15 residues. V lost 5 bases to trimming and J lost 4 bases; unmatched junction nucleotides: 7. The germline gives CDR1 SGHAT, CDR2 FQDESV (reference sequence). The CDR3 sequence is CASSQPGQRTGELFF. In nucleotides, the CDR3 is TGTGCCAGCAGCCAACCGGGACAGCGCACCGGGGAGCTGTTTTTT.

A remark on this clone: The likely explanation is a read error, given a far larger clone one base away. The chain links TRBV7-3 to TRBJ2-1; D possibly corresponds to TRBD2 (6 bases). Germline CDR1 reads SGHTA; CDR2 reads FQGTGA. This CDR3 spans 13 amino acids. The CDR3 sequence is CTSSLTGSNEQFF. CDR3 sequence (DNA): TGTACCAGCAGCTTAACCGGGAGCAATGAGCAGTTCTTC.

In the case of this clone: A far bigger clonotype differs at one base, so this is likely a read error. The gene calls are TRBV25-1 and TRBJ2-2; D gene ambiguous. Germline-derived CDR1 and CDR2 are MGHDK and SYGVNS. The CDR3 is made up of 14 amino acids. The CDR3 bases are TGTGCCGGCAGTGTATCTGGGTGGGCCGGGGAGCTGTTTTTT. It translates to CAGSVSGWAGELFF. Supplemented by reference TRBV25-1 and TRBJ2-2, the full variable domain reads EADIYQTPRYLVIGTGKKITLECSQTMGHDKMYWYQQDPGMELHLIHYSYGVNSTEKGDLSSESTVSRIRTEHFPLTLESARPSHTSQYLCAGSVSGWAGELFFGEGSRLTVL.

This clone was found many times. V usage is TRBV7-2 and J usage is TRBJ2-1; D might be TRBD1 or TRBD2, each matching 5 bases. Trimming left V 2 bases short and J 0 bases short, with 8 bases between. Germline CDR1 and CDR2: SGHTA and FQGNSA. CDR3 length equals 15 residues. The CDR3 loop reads CASSLWGNSYNEQFF. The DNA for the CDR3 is TGTGCCAGCAGCTTATGGGGGAACTCCTACAATGAGCAGTTCTTC.

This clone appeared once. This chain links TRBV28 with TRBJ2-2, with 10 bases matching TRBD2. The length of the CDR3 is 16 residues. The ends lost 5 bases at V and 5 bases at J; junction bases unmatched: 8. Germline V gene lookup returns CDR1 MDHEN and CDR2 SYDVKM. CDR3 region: CASSTVAGGRTGELFF. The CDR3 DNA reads TGTGCCAGCAGTACCGTAGCGGGAGGAAGAACCGGGGAGCTGTTTTTT.

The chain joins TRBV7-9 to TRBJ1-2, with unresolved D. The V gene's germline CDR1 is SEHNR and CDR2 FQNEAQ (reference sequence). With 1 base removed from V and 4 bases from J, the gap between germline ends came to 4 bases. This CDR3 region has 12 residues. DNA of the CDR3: TGTGCCAGCAGCTTAGGCCCCTATGGCTACACCTTC. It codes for CASSLGPYGYTF.

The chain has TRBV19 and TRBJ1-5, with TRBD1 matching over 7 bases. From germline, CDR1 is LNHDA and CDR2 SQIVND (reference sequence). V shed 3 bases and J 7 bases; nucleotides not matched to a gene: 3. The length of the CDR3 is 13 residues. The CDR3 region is CASSMGRGQPQHF. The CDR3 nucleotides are TGTGCCAGTAGTATGGGCAGGGGGCAGCCCCAGCATTTT. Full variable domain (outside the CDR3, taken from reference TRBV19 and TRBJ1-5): DGGITQSPKYLFRKEGQNVTLSCEQNLNHDAMYWYRQDPGQGLRLIYYSQIVNDFQKGDIAEGYSVSREKKESFPLTVTSAQKNPTAFYLCASSMGRGQPQHFGDGTRLSIL.

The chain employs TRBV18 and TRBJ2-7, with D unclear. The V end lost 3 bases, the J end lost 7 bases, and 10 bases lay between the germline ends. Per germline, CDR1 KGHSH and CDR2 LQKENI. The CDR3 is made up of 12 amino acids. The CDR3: CASSPALSEQYF. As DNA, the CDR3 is TGTGCCAGCTCACCGGCCCTGTCGGAGCAGTACTTC. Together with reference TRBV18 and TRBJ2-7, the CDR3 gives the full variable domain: NAGVMQNPRHLVRRRGQEARLRCSPMKGHSHVYWYRQLPEEGLKFMVYLQKENIIDESGMPKERFSAEFPKEGPSILRIQQVVRGDSAAYFCASSPALSEQYFGPGTRLTVT.